These 4 T cell receptor beta chains came from one sample sequenced in a study of blood T cell repertoires in COVID-19 (dated by TCRdb to the early 2020s). The receptor library was made with the immunoSEQ multiplex PCR assay. TCRdb provides this immuneACCESS table in a form limited to in-frame rearrangements. Some clones are lacking; in checked studies, under half of them reflect an unresolved V gene, and why the rest are absent is not known. The sample data list roughly 200,000 clones, and around 88% of these were observed just once. Clones ranked in the top ten supply 8.5% to 10% of the sample. The sequencing input was peripheral blood. These receptors all stem from a man in his forties with active or convalescent COVID-19.

A few counts support this clone. The chain recombines TRBV5-6 with TRBJ2-3; D might be TRBD2 (6 bases). From germline, CDR1 is SGHDT and CDR2 YYEEEE. This CDR3 is built from 16 residues. The V gene lost 0 bases and the J gene lost 6 bases, with 17 bases spanning the gap. The CDR3 nucleotides read TGTGCCAGCAGCTTGGAGTTCGGCAGACTAGTGGATACGCAGTATTTT. Amino acid sequence: CASSLEFGRLVDTQYF.

The J gene is TRBJ1-5, the V gene TRBV19; D remains ambiguous. Trimming shortened V by 6 bases and J by 2 bases, and 14 bases separated the two germline ends. The germline gives CDR1 LNHDA, CDR2 SQIVND (reference sequence). CDR3 length: 15 residues. The CDR3 here is CASSQEELGNQPQHF. The CDR3 nucleotides read TGTGCCAGTAGCCAGGAGGAGTTGGGCAATCAGCCCCAGCATTTT.

This chain links TRBV5-1 with TRBJ1-3; D is undetermined. The germline V and J ends were trimmed by 0 bases and 7 bases, with 11 bases remaining between them. Germline V gene sequence: CDR1 SGHRS, CDR2 YFSETQ. The CDR3 spans 14 residues. CDR3 DNA sequence: TGCGCCAGCAGCTTGGAAAGCAGGTGGAACACCATATATTTT. Its translation: CASSLESRWNTIYF.

Only a few counts were recorded for this clone. The chain uses TRBV7-6 and TRBJ2-2; 7 bases map to TRBD2. The CDR3 loop spans 16 amino acids. Per the germline V gene, CDR1 is SGHVS and CDR2 is FNYEAQ. The V segment lost 1 base and the J segment 2 bases; nucleotides outside the gene matches: 4. For the CDR3, the DNA is TGTGCCAGCAGCTTAGAAGCTAGCGGAAACACCGGGGAGCTGTTTTTT. It translates to CASSLEASGNTGELFF.